The rows below give T cell receptor beta chains drawn from one sample of a study of OX40 agonist ivuxolimab in advanced cancers. Method: immunoSEQ multiplex PCR; TCRdb's copy keeps in-frame clones and lacks some. The sample has some 19,000 clones, 85% to 90% seen once; the top ten hold 50%. This specimen was CD4+ or CD8+ T cells sorted from blood, taken in a trial of the OX40 agonist ivuxolimab. Receptors originate from an adult with an advanced solid tumor such as melanoma, head and neck, liver or kidney cancer. CDR3s include the opening cysteine and the closing phenylalanine or tryptophan. The D gene is left open where the match is weak. Size values are once, few and many counts, or a class for expanded clones, and some rows have none.

j_call d_call clone_size v_call cdr3_nt cdr3_aa
TRBJ2-5 TRBD1 NA TRBV7-6 TGTGCCAGCAGCCCGCGGCGACAGGGAGAATCGGAGACCCAGTACTTC CASSPRRQGESETQYF
TRBJ2-6 NA NA TRBV5-4 TGTGCCAGCAGCTTTGTGGGCCTTTCCCCCTCTGGGGCCAACGTCCTGACTTTC CASSFVGLSPSGANVLTF
TRBJ2-5 TRBD1 NA TRBV7-9 TGTGCCAGCAGCTTAGCCTCAACAGGGGGTGACGGGACCCAGTACTTC CASSLASTGGDGTQYF
TRBJ1-4 NA NA TRBV4-1 TGCGCCAGCAGCCAAGGCAGGGACAATGAAAAACTGTTTTTT CASSQGRDNEKLFF
TRBJ1-3 NA NA TRBV11-3 TGTGCCAGCAGCTTCTTGCAGGGCCCTGGAAACACCATATATTTT CASSFLQGPGNTIYF
TRBJ1-1 NA NA TRBV28 TGTGCCAGCAGTTTGGGGGATCAAGCTTTCTTT CASSLGDQAFF
TRBJ2-3 TRBD1 NA TRBV13 TGTGCCAGCAGCTCAGGACAGGGGATAGGCACAGATACGCAGTATTTT CASSSGQGIGTDTQYF
TRBJ2-1 TRBD2 NA TRBV5-6 TGTGCCAGCAGCTTGGGAAACGGGACTAGCGGGTACAATGAGCAGTTCTTC CASSLGNGTSGYNEQFF
TRBJ1-4 NA NA TRBV4-2 TGTGCCAGCAGCCAATTGACCGGGACGGTTAATGAAAAACTGTTTTTT CASSQLTGTVNEKLFF
TRBJ2-3 NA NA TRBV25-1 TGTGCCAGCAGGGGGACCCTGACAGATACGCAGTATTTT CASRGTLTDTQYF
TRBJ2-1 NA NA TRBV21-1 TGTGCCAGCATGCGCGGGGACAGCGTACTCAATGAGCAGTTCTTC CASMRGDSVLNEQFF
TRBJ2-5 TRBD1 NA TRBV4-1 TGCGCCAGCAGCCAAGATGCGGACAGGGGGCGAGAGACCCAGTACTTC CASSQDADRGRETQYF
TRBJ2-3 NA NA TRBV18 TGTGCCAGCTCACCATCATACGGGCGCATAGATACGCAGTATTTT CASSPSYGRIDTQYF
TRBJ2-7 TRBD2 NA TRBV4-2 TGTGCCAGCAGCGGACTAGCGGGAATCCACGAGCAGTACTTC CASSGLAGIHEQYF
TRBJ2-6 NA NA TRBV4-3 TGCGCCAGCACCAGACAGGCCACGAGCTCTGGGGCCAACGTCCTGACTTTC CASTRQATSSGANVLTF
TRBJ1-2 NA NA TRBV4-3 TGCGCCAGCAGCCAACAAGGGACACTTGGCTACACCTTC CASSQQGTLGYTF
TRBJ2-1 TRBD2 NA TRBV4-3 TGCGCCAGCAGCCAAGGACCCGGGACTAGCGGGGGAGAGCAGTTCTTC CASSQGPGTSGGEQFF
TRBJ2-7 TRBD1 few TRBV4-1 TGCGCCAGCAGCCAAGGGACAGGGGGCAACTACGAGCAGTACTTC CASSQGTGGNYEQYF
TRBJ2-7 TRBD2 NA TRBV27 TGTGCCAGCACTAGCGGGATGGATTCCGAGCAGTACTTC CASTSGMDSEQYF
TRBJ2-3 TRBD2 NA TRBV10-3 TGTGCCATCAGTGATGGACTAGCCCCAGATACGCAGTATTTT CAISDGLAPDTQYF
TRBJ2-5 NA NA TRBV28 TGTGCCAGCAGTTCCCCCCGGGAGATTGAGACCCAGTACTTC CASSSPREIETQYF
TRBJ2-1 TRBD2 NA TRBV19 TGTGCCAGTAGTATAGGACTAGCGGGATCCTACAATGAGCAGTTCTTC CASSIGLAGSYNEQFF